The next 22 T cell receptor beta chains were all read from a single sample in a study of OX40 agonist ivuxolimab in advanced cancers. Assay used: immunoSEQ multiplex PCR; TCRdb lists only in-frame clones, some missing. The sample lists over 75,000 clones, roughly 89% occurring once. Sample: CD4+ or CD8+ T cells sorted from blood, taken in a trial of the OX40 agonist ivuxolimab. All receptors come from an adult with an advanced solid tumor such as melanoma, head and neck, liver or kidney cancer.

The gene calls are TRBV5-1 and TRBJ2-2; maybe TRBD1 (5 bases). The CDR3 contains 15 residues. V lost 0 bases to trimming and J lost 8 bases, with 14 bases between them. Germline CDR1 is SGHRS and CDR2 is YFSETQ. The CDR3 DNA is TGCGCCAGCAGCTTGGCTTATAGGGGATCTGGGGAGCTGTTTTTT. Translation: CASSLAYRGSGELFF. Full variable domain (missing parts from reference TRBV5-1 and TRBJ2-2): KAGVTQTPRYLIKTRGQQVTLSCSPISGHRSVSWYQQTPGQGLQFLFEYFSETQRNKGNFPGRFSGRQFSNSRSEMNVSTLELGDSALYLCASSLAYRGSGELFFGEGSRLTVL.

The J gene is TRBJ1-1, the V gene TRBV6-6; D may be TRBD1 (5 bases). CDR3 length: 13 residues. Trimming cost V 2 bases and J 6 bases, with 10 bases left between them. Germline assignment: CDR1 MNHNY and CDR2 SVGAGI (reference sequence). This CDR3 reads CASSYISGPEAFF. The CDR3 bases are TGTGCCAGCAGTTACATATCGGGGCCTGAAGCTTTCTTT.

This clone is a singleton in its sample. The chain uses TRBV2 and TRBJ1-6, with 9 bases identical to TRBD1. From germline, CDR1 is SNHLY and CDR2 FYNNEI. V was clipped by 7 bases and J by 10 bases; unmatched bases: 8. The CDR3 sequence is 14 residues long. CDR3 protein: CASTQGQGGSPLHF. The DNA of the CDR3 is TGTGCCAGCACGCAGGGACAGGGTGGGTCACCCCTCCACTTT.

J is TRBJ2-3 and V is TRBV5-6, with D perhaps matching TRBD2 (5 bases). V lost 0 bases and J lost 2, with 16 bases in between. There are 17 residues in the CDR3. Germline V lookup: CDR1 SGHDT, CDR2 YYEEEE. The CDR3 DNA reads TGTGCCAGCAGCTTGGGACCCAGTCGGGGTCTCACAGATACGCAGTATTTT. It is translated as CASSLGPSRGLTDTQYF.

The rearrangement joins TRBV30 to TRBJ2-1; TRBD2 matches 11 bases. This CDR3 is built from 14 residues. Germline V gene data show CDR1 as GTSNPN and CDR2 as SVGIG (reference sequence). V was pared by 3 bases and J by 9 bases, with 7 bases of the junction left unmatched. The CDR3 region is CAWSELAGVGEQFF. CDR3 nucleotides: TGTGCCTGGAGCGAACTAGCGGGAGTGGGTGAGCAGTTCTTC.

The V gene is TRBV9, the J gene TRBJ2-5; 12 bases fit TRBD2. The CDR3 has 16 residues. V lost 4 bases to trimming and J lost 5 bases; unmatched junction nucleotides: 9. Germline V gene data show CDR1 as SGDLS and CDR2 as YYNGEE. CDR3 nucleotides: TGTGCCAGCAGCCCGCGACTAGCGGGAGACGTGGAGACCCAGTACTTC. This gives the protein CASSPRLAGDVETQYF.

This clone has only one observation. The chain recombines TRBV27 with TRBJ1-1; weak D call: TRBD1 (5 bases). Deletions cut 5 bases from V and 5 bases from J, with 12 bases between. CDR3 length: 13 amino acids. Per the germline V gene, CDR1 is MNHEY and CDR2 is SMNVEV (reference sequence). CDR3 sequence (DNA): TGTGCCAGCAGTCCAGGGTTCCGTACTGAAGCTTTCTTT. Encoded protein: CASSPGFRTEAFF.

This clone has just one count. This sequence joins TRBV4-1 and TRBJ2-3; no clear D. The V and J ends lost 0 bases and 3 bases respectively, with 10 bases between them. The germline V gene has CDR1 MGHRA and CDR2 YSYEKL. CDR3 length: 15 amino acids. In nucleotides, the CDR3 is TGCGCCAGCAGCCAAGAAGCCCTCAGGACAGATACGCAGTATTTT. As protein: CASSQEALRTDTQYF.

The genes are TRBV19 and TRBJ2-3; 8 bases are a match to TRBD2. Looked up from germline, CDR1 is LNHDA and CDR2 is SQIVND (reference sequence). V lost 8 bases to trimming and J lost 3 bases; unmatched junction nucleotides: 10. The CDR3 runs to 15 residues. The CDR3 bases are TGTGCCAGTGCCTCTAGCGGGTCGGGGACAGATACGCAGTATTTT. This codes for CASASSGSGTDTQYF.

The J gene is TRBJ2-7, the V gene TRBV19; no firm D call. Trimming took 6 bases from V and 3 from J, leaving 12 bases between them. The V gene's germline CDR1 is LNHDA and CDR2 SQIVND (reference sequence). This CDR3 has 13 residues. CDR3 coding DNA: TGTGCCAGTAGCGGTGGCCGCTTCTACGAGCAGTACTTC. It codes for CASSGGRFYEQYF.

The V and J genes are TRBV6-5 and TRBJ1-2; weak D call: TRBD1 (6 bases). Germline V lookup: CDR1 MNHEY, CDR2 SVGAGI. V lost 2 bases, J lost 8 bases, and 12 bases lay in between. The length of the CDR3 is 13 residues. CDR3: CASSYGRGEGYTF. The CDR3 DNA reads as TGTGCCAGCAGTTACGGCAGGGGAGAAGGCTACACCTTC.

The sample holds a few counts of this clone. The chain joins TRBV11-2 to TRBJ1-2; D may be TRBD1 (5 bases). The CDR3 totals 14 residues. V was shortened by 1 base and J by 4 bases, with 10 bases between the two germline ends. Germline CDR1 reads SGHAT; CDR2 reads FQNNGV. CDR3 protein: CASSLAGGTYGYTF. CDR3 DNA sequence: TGTGCCAGCAGCTTAGCTGGGGGTACCTATGGCTACACCTTC.

V and J are TRBV9 and TRBJ2-2; D is ambiguous. From germline, CDR1 is SGDLS and CDR2 YYNGEE. Deletions cut 2 bases from V and 5 bases from J, with 10 bases between. This CDR3 is built from 14 residues. CDR3: CASSVRPVTGELFF. CDR3 sequence (DNA): TGTGCCAGCAGCGTCCGACCTGTGACCGGGGAGCTGTTTTTT. Drawing the rest from reference TRBV9 and TRBJ2-2, the complete variable domain is DSGVTQTPKHLITATGQRVTLRCSPRSGDLSVYWYQQSLDQGLQFLIQYYNGEERAKGNILERFSAQQFPDLHSELNLSSLELGDSALYFCASSVRPVTGELFFGEGSRLTVL.

This chain joins TRBV28 and TRBJ1-2; D is undetermined. V was pared by 2 bases and J by 3 bases, with 13 bases between. Germline CDR1 is MDHEN and CDR2 is SYDVKM. The CDR3 length is 15 residues. Here the CDR3 reads CASSLGRPTYYGYTF. The CDR3 DNA reads as TGTGCCAGCAGTTTAGGGCGGCCGACTTACTATGGCTACACCTTC.

The chain joins TRBV9 to TRBJ1-4, with D possibly being TRBD1 (6 bases). V was shortened by 4 bases and J by 3 bases, with 19 bases between the two germline ends. The V gene's germline CDR1 is SGDLS and CDR2 YYNGEE. CDR3 length: 17 amino acids. CDR3 region: CASSYGGQGGSNEKLFF. CDR3 in DNA: TGTGCCAGCAGCTATGGGGGGCAGGGAGGATCTAATGAAAAACTGTTTTTT.

This chain links TRBV2 with TRBJ2-4, with a tentative D call TRBD2 (5 bases). The CDR3 consists of 14 residues. Between the trimmed V and J ends, which lost 6 bases and 4 bases, there was a span of 13 bases. Germline V lookup: CDR1 SNHLY, CDR2 FYNNEI. This chain's CDR3 is CASSAGRGKNIQYF. The CDR3 DNA sequence: TGTGCCAGCAGCGCCGGTCGGGGTAAAAACATTCAGTACTTC. Based on the CDR3 plus reference TRBV2 and TRBJ2-4, the full variable domain is EPEVTQTPSHQVTQMGQEVILRCVPISNHLYFYWYRQILGQKVEFLVSFYNNEISEKSEIFDDQFSVERPDGSNFTLKIRSTKLEDSAMYFCASSAGRGKNIQYFGAGTRLSVL.

The rearrangement links TRBV23-1 to TRBJ1-4; no clear D gene. TRBV23-1 counts as an open reading frame of uncertain function. The V end was cut by 1 base, the J end by 0 bases, with 15 bases between. The CDR3 extends over 18 amino acids. The CDR3 nucleotides read TGCGCCAGCAGTCAATATTATTACGGACTCACAACTAATGAAAAACTGTTTTTT. This codes for CASSQYYYGLTTNEKLFF.

The rearrangement links TRBV7-6 to TRBJ2-2, with a weak D call TRBD1 (5 bases). Germline V lookup: CDR1 SGHVS, CDR2 FNYEAQ. The germline V and J ends were trimmed by 4 bases and 0 bases, with 6 bases remaining between them. This CDR3 has 14 residues. For the CDR3, the DNA is TGTGCCAGCAGCTGGGGCCCGAACACCGGGGAGCTGTTTTTT. The encoded protein is CASSWGPNTGELFF.

The J gene is TRBJ2-1, the V gene TRBV7-2; D not resolved. This CDR3 is 11 amino acids long. Trimming took 3 bases from V and 6 from J, leaving 3 bases between them. Germline CDR1 is SGHTA and CDR2 is FQGNSA. As DNA, the CDR3 is TGTGCCAGCAGCTTCTCCAATGAGCAGTTCTTC. Translating gives CASSFSNEQFF.

The rearrangement uses TRBV15 and TRBJ2-1; D might be TRBD1 (5 bases). With 3 bases removed from V and 6 bases from J, the gap between germline ends came to 12 bases. Germline V lookup: CDR1 LNHNV, CDR2 YYDKDF (reference sequence). CDR3 size: 14 residues. The CDR3 sequence: CATSRGPFPNEQFF. The CDR3 DNA is TGTGCCACCAGCAGGGGGCCCTTCCCCAATGAGCAGTTCTTC.

The chain links TRBV27 to TRBJ2-3; D unclear. Trimming cost V 3 bases and J 5 bases, with 6 bases left between them. Germline lookup yields CDR1 MNHEY and CDR2 SMNVEV (reference sequence). The CDR3 is 12 residues long. The CDR3, as DNA: TGTGCCAGCAGTTTGGGTGGAGATACGCAGTATTTT. Protein product: CASSLGGDTQYF.

This chain joins TRBV2 and TRBJ1-1; 11 nucleotides match TRBD1. The CDR3 consists of 15 residues. Unmatched junction bases numbered 11, after V lost 10 bases and J lost 4 bases. Per the germline V gene, CDR1 is SNHLY and CDR2 is FYNNEI. The CDR3 DNA reads as TGTGCCACCCTGGGACAGGGGGAGTGGGGCACTGAAGCTTTCTTT. Translating it yields CATLGQGEWGTEAFF.